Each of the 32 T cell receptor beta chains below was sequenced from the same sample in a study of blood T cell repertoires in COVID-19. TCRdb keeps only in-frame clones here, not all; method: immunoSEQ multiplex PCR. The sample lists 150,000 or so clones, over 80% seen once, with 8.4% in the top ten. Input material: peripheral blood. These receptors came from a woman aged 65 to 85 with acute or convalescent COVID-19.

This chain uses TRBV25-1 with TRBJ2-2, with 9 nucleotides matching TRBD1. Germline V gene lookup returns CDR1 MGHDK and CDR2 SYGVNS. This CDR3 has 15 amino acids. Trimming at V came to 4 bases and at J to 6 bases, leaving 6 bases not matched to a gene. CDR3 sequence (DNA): TGTGCCAGCAGTGGGGAGACAGGGGGGGCCGGGGAGCTGTTTTTT. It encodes CASSGETGGAGELFF.

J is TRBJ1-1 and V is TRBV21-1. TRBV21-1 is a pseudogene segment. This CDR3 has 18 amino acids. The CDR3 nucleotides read TGTGCCAGCAGCAAAGCGGGACTAAGACCAGACAAAAACACTGAAGCTTTCTTT. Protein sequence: CASSKAGLRPDKNTEAFF.

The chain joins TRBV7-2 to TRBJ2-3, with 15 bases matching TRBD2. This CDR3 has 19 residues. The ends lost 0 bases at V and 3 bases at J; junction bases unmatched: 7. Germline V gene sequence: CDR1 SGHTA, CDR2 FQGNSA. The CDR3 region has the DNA TGTGCCAGCAGCTTAGCGGTTAGAGGGACTAGCGGGGGGACAGATACGCAGTATTTT. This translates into CASSLAVRGTSGGTDTQYF.

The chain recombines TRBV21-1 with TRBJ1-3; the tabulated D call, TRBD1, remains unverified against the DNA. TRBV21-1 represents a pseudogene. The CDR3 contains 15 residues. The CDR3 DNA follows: TGTGCCAGCAGCACCACAGGGTTTCCCGGAAACACCATATATTTT. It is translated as CASSTTGFPGNTIYF.

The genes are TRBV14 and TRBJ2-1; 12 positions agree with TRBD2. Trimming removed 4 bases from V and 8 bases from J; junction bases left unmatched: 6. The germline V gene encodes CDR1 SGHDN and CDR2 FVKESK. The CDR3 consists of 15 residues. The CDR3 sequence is CASSPLAGGSHEQFF. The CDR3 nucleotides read TGTGCCAGCAGCCCGCTAGCGGGAGGGTCCCATGAGCAGTTCTTC.

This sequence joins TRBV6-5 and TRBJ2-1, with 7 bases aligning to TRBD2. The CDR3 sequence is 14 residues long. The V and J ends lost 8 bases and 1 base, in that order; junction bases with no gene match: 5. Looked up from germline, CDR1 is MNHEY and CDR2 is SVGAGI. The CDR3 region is CASLSGKSYNEQFF. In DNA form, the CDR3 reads TGTGCCAGCTTAAGCGGGAAGTCCTACAATGAGCAGTTCTTC.

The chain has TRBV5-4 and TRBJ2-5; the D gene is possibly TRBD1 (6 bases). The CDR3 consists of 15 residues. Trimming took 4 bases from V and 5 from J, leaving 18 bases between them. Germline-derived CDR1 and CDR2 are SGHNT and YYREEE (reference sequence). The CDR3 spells CASSLKGSRGETQYF. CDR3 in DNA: TGTGCCAGCAGCCTGAAAGGGTCGAGGGGGGAGACCCAGTACTTC.

As DNA, the CDR3 is TGTGCCAGCAGCGCCGCAGGGGCGGCCTATAATTCACCCCTCCACTTT. Its protein product is CASSAAGAAYNSPLHF. The chain links TRBV11-2 to TRBJ1-6, with D possibly matching TRBD1 (6 bases). The CDR3 has 16 residues. Germline assignment: CDR1 SGHAT and CDR2 FQNNGV. The V end was cut by 5 bases, the J end by 2 bases, with 13 bases between. The variable domain in full, with the rest retrieved from reference TRBV11-2 and TRBJ1-6, is EAGVAQSPRYKIIEKRQSVAFWCNPISGHATLYWYQQILGQGPKLLIQFQNNGVVDDSQLPKDRFSAERLKGVDSTLKIQPAKLEDSAVYLCASSAAGAAYNSPLHFGNGTRLTVT.

Written as DNA, the CDR3 is TGTGCCAGCAGTTACCTACTAGAAAGTGGGGGGGAGCTGTTTTTT. Its protein is CASSYLLESGGELFF. The chain joins TRBV6-5 to TRBJ2-2; possible D gene TRBD2, 5 bases. This CDR3 spans 15 amino acids. Germline V gene sequence: CDR1 MNHEY, CDR2 SVGAGI. Trimming pared 2 bases from V and 8 bases from J, leaving 15 bases between.

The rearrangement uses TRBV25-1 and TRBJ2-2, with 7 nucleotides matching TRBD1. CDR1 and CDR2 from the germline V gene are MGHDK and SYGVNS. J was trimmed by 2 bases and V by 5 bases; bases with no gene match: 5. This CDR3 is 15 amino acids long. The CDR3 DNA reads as TGTGCCAGCAGTTTAGGGACAGCAAACACCGGGGAGCTGTTTTTT. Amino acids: CASSLGTANTGELFF.

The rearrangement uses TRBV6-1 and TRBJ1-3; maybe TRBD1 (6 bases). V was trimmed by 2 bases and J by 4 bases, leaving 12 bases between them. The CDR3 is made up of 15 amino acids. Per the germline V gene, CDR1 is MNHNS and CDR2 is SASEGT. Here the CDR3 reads CASSESGGAGNTIYF. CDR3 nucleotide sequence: TGTGCCAGCAGTGAATCGGGGGGCGCCGGAAACACCATATATTTT.

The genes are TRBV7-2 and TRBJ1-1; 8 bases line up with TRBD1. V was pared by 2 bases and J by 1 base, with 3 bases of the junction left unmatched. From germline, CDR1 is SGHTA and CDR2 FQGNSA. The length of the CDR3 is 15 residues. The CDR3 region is CASSLRQGWNTEAFF. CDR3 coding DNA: TGTGCCAGCAGCTTAAGACAGGGGTGGAACACTGAAGCTTTCTTT. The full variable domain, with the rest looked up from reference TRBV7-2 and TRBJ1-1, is GAGVSQSPSNKVTEKGKDVELRCDPISGHTALYWYRQSLGQGLEFLIYFQGNSAPDKSGLPSDRFSAERTGGSVSTLTIQRTQQEDSAVYLCASSLRQGWNTEAFFGQGTRLTVV.

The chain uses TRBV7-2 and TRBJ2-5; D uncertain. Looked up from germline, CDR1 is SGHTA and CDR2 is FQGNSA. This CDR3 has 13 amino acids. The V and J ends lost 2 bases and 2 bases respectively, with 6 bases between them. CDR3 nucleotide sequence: TGTGCCAGCAGCTTAACCCGGCAAGAGACCCAGTACTTC. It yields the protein CASSLTRQETQYF.

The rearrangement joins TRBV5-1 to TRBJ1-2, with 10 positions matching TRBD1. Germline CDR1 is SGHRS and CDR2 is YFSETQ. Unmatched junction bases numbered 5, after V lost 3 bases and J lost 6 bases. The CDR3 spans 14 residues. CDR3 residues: CASSWGQGRDGYTF. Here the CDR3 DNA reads TGCGCCAGCAGCTGGGGACAGGGGAGAGATGGCTACACCTTC.

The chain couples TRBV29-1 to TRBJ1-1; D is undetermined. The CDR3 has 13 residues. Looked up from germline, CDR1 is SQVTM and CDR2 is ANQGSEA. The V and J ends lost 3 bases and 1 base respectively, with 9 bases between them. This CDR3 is CSVDLGKNTEAFF. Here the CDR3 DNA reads TGCAGCGTTGATCTCGGGAAGAACACTGAAGCTTTCTTT. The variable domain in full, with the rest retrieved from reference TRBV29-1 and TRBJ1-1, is SAVISQKPSRDICQRGTSLTIQCQVDSQVTMMFWYRQQPGQSLTLIATANQGSEATYESGFVIDKFPISRPNLTFSTLTVSNMSPEDSSIYLCSVDLGKNTEAFFGQGTRLTVV.

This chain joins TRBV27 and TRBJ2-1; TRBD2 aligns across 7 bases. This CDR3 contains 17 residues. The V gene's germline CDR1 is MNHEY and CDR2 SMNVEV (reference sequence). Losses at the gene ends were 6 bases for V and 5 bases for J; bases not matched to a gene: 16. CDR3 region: CASRKNFGTNFNNEQFF. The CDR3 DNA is TGTGCCAGCAGAAAGAACTTTGGGACTAACTTCAACAATGAGCAGTTCTTC.

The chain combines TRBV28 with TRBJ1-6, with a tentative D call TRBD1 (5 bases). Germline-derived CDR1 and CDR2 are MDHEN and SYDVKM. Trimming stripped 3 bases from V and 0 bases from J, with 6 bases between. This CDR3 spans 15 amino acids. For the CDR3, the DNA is TGTGCCAGCAGTTTCAGGGACTCCTATAATTCACCCCTCCACTTT. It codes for CASSFRDSYNSPLHF.

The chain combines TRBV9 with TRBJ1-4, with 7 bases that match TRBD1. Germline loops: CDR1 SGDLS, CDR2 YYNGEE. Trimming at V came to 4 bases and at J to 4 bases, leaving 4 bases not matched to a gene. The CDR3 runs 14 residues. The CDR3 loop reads CASSQGQINEKLFF. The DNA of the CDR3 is TGTGCCAGCAGCCAGGGACAGATTAATGAAAAACTGTTTTTT. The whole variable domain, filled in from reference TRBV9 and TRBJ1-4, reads DSGVTQTPKHLITATGQRVTLRCSPRSGDLSVYWYQQSLDQGLQFLIQYYNGEERAKGNILERFSAQQFPDLHSELNLSSLELGDSALYFCASSQGQINEKLFFGSGTQLSVL.

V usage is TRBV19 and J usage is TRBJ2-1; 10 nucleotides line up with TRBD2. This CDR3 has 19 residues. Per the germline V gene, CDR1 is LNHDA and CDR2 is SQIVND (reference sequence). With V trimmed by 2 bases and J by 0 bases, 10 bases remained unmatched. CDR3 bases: TGTGCCAGTAGTATAAGGGAGCGGGAGGGCCTAAGCTCCTACAATGAGCAGTTCTTC. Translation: CASSIREREGLSSYNEQFF.

CDR3 sequence (DNA): TGCGCCAGCAGCCAAGTTGTCGTCACTGAAGCTTTCTTT. As protein: CASSQVVVTEAFF. The genes are TRBV4-1 and TRBJ1-1, with D uncertain. The CDR3 is made up of 13 amino acids. The germline V gene encodes CDR1 MGHRA and CDR2 YSYEKL. V shed 1 base and J shed 4 bases, with 7 bases lying between them.

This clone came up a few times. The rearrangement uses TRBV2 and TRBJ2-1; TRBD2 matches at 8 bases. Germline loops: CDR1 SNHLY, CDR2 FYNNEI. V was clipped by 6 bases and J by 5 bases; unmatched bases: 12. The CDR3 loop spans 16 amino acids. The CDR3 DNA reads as TGTGCCAGCAGATCTGTCGGCGGGAGGCCCAACAATGAGCAGTTCTTC. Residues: CASRSVGGRPNNEQFF.

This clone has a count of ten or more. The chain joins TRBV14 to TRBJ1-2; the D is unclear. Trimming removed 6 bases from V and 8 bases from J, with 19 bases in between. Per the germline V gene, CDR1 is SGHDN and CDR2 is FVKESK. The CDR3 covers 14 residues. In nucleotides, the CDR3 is TGTGCCAGCAGTCCCCATCAGTCAGGCGTCGGCTACACCTTC. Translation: CASSPHQSGVGYTF.

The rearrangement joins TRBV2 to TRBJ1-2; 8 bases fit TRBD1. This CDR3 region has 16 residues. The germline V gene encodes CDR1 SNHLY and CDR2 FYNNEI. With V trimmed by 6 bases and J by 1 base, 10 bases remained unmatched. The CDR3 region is CASRKLDRANNYGYTF. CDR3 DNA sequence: TGTGCCAGCAGGAAATTGGACAGGGCGAATAACTATGGCTACACCTTC.

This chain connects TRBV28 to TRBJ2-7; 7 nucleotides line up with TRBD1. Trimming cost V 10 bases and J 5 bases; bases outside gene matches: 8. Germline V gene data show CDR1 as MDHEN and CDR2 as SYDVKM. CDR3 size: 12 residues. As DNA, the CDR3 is TGTGCCACCACTGACAGGGTCAACGAGCAGTACTTC. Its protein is CATTDRVNEQYF. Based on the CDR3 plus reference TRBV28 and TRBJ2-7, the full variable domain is DVKVTQSSRYLVKRTGEKVFLECVQDMDHENMFWYRQDPGLGLRLIYFSYDVKMKEKGDIPEGYSVSREKKERFSLILESASTNQTSMYLCATTDRVNEQYFGPGTRLTVT.

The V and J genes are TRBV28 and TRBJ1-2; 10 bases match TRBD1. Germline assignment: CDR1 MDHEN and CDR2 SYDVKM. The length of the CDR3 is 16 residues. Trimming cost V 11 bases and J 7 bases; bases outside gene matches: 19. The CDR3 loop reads CAAVNLQDRGHGGYTF. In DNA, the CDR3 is TGTGCCGCCGTCAACCTGCAAGACAGGGGGCATGGTGGCTACACCTTC.

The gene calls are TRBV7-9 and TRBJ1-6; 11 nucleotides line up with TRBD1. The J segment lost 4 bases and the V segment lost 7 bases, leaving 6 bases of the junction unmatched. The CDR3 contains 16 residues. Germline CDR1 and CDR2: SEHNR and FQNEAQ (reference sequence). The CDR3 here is CASTYGTGGYNSPLHF. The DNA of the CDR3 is TGTGCCAGCACCTACGGGACAGGGGGTTATAATTCACCCCTCCACTTT.

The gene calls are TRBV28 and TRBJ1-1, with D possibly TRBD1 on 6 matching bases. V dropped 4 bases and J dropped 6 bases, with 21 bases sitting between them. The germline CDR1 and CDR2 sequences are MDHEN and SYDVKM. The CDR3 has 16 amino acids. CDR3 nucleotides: TGTGCCAGCAGTTCTTGGGCCTTAACAGGGATCGCTGAAGCTTTCTTT. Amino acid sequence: CASSSWALTGIAEAFF.

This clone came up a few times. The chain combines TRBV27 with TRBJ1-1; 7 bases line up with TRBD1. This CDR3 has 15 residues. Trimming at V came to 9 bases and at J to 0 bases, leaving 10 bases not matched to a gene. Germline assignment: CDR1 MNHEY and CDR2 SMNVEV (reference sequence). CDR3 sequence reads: CARLPGGTVNTEAFF. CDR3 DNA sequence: TGTGCCAGACTGCCAGGGGGGACCGTGAACACTGAAGCTTTCTTT.

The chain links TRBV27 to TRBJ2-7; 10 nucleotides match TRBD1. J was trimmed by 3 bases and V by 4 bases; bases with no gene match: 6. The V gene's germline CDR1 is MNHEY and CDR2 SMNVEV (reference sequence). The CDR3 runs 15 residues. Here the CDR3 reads CASSSPTGGNYEQYF. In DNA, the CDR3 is TGTGCCAGCAGTTCCCCGACAGGGGGCAACTACGAGCAGTACTTC.

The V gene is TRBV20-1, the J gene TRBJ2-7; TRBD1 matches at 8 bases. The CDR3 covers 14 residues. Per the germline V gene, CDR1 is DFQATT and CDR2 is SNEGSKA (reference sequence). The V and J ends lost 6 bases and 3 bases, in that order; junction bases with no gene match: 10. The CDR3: CSASLSTGGYEQYF. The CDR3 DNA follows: TGCAGTGCCAGTCTCAGCACAGGGGGCTACGAGCAGTACTTC.

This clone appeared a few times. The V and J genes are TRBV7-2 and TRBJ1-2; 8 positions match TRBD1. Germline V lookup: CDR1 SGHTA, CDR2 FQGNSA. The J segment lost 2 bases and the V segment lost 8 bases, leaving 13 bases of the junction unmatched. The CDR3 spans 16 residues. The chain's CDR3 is CASSGAGGILNYGYTF. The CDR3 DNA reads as TGTGCCAGCTCCGGAGCAGGGGGCATCTTGAACTATGGCTACACCTTC.

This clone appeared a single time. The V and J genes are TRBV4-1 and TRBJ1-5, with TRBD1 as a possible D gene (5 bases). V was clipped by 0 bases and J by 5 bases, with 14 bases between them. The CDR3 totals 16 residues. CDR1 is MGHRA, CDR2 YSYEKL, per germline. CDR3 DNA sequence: TGCGCCAGCAGCCAAGATGGGGCAGGCGGGGATCAGCCCCAGCATTTT. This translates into CASSQDGAGGDQPQHF.